This T cell receptor beta chain derives from a study of blood T cell repertoires in COVID-19. Study overall: PBMCs, B-cell-depleted T cells, or T cells were the source of the cDNA or gDNA that made up the material.

The germline gives CDR1 SEHNR, CDR2 FQNEAQ (reference sequence). This CDR3 is built from 19 residues. V was cut by 2 bases and J by 3 bases, with 26 bases left in between. This clone was observed a single time. The authors' processing: Counts of nucleated cells, estimated from reference gene primer amplification, were obtained. Assay: immunoSEQ multiplex PCR; the TCRdb copy retains only in-frame clones and omits some. Clone size and V and J calls were adopted from that table, with D and trimming inferred from the DNA. The top ten hold about 4.2% of the sample, which has roughly 73,000 clones, about 88% seen once.

The source material was peripheral blood. The source is a man aged 70 or older with active COVID-19. The chain carries TRBV7-9 and TRBJ2-7, with a possible D match to TRBD1 (5 bases). As DNA, the CDR3 is TGTGCCAGCAGCTTAACGGGCCCTGCGCGGTCCTCAGGGTTCTACGAGCAGTACTTC. It codes for CASSLTGPARSSGFYEQYF.